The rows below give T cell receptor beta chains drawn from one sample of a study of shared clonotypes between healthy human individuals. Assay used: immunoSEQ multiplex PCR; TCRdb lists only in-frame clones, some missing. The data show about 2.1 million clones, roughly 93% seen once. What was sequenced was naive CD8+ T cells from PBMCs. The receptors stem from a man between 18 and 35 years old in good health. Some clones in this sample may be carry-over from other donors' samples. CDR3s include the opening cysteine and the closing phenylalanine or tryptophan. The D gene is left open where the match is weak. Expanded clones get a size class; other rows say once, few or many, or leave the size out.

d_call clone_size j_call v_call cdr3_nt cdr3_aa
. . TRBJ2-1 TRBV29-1 TGCAGCGTCCCGTACGGGAATGAGCAGTTCTTC CSVPYGNEQFF
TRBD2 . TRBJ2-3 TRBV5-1 TGCGCCAGCAGCTTGCCCACTAGCGGGAGTGGCGGAAGCACAGATACGCAGTATTTT CASSLPTSGSGGSTDTQYF
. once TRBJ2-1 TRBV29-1 TGCAGCGTTGAAGATTTGGAGAATGAGCAGTTCTTC CSVEDLENEQFF
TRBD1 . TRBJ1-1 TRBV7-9 TGTGCCAGCAGCGCTTGGGGACAGGTATCTCATGTCACTGAAGCTTTCTTT CASSAWGQVSHVTEAFF
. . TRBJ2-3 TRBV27 TGTGCCAGCAGTTTTTCCCTAGCTCACCGGTTGAGTACGCAGTATTTT CASSFSLAHRLSTQYF
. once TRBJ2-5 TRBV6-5 TGTGCCAGCAAGTTACAGGGCGTTGAACAAGAGACCCAGTACTTC CASKLQGVEQETQYF
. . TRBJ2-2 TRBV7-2 TGTGCCAGCAGCTACCAGCTAGGGTCACCCACGGGGGAGCTGTTTTTT CASSYQLGSPTGELFF
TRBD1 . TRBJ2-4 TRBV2 TGTGCCAGCAGCGCCCCCGAGGCAGGGGGCAAAAACATTCAGTACTTC CASSAPEAGGKNIQYF
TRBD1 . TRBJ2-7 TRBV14 TGTGCCAGCAGCCACTGGGACAGGGGGCAGGGGGAGCAGTACTTC CASSHWDRGQGEQYF
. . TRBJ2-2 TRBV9 TGTGCCAGCAGCGTAGAGGGGGATCCGAACACCGGGGAGCTGTTTTTT CASSVEGDPNTGELFF
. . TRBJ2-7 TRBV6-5 TGTGCCAGCAGTTACTCGACGGGACACAACTCATACGAGCAGTACTTC CASSYSTGHNSYEQYF
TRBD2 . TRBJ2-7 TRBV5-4 TGTGCCAGCAGCCTTGGTGCTAGCGGGATCCCCCTCGAGCAGTACTTC CASSLGASGIPLEQYF
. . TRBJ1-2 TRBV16 TGTGCCAGCAGCCAAAGGGCAGGGATCTTAGGGTGCACCTTC CASSQRAGILGCTF
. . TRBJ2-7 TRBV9 TGTGCCAGCAGCAAAGGATCGGGGCAAAGCGAGCAGTACTTC CASSKGSGQSEQYF
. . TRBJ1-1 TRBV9 TGTGCCAGCAGCGTAGCGGTGGGGTGGAACACTGAAGCTTTCTTT CASSVAVGWNTEAFF
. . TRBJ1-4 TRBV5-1 TGCGCCAGCAGCTCTGGGAGGGGGTTGTTTTTT CASSSGRGLFF
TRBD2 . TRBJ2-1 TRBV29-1 TGCAGCGTCACAGCACTACTAGCGGAAACCAACAATGAGCAGTTCTTC CSVTALLAETNNEQFF
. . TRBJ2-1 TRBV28 TGTGCCAGCAGTTTATGGTTAAACGGGAATGAGCAGTTCTTC CASSLWLNGNEQFF
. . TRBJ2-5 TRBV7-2 TGTGCCAGCAGCTCCCAAGGGTATCCCCAAGAGACCCAGTACTTC CASSSQGYPQETQYF
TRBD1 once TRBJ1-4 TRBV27 TGTGCCAGCAGTTCCTTATCTCCGACAGGGGGCGGAGAAAAACTGTTTTTT CASSSLSPTGGGEKLFF
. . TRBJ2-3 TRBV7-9 TGTGCCAGCAGCTTATATGCGGAGCTTCCAACTCCTACGCAGTATTTT CASSLYAELPTPTQYF
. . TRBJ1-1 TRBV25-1 TGTGCCAGCAGTGAAGGACAGTACACTGAAGCTTTCTTT CASSEGQYTEAFF
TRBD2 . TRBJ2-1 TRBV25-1 TGTGCCAGCAGGGCGGGACTAGCGGGAGCGTGGTCCTACAATGAGCAGTTCTTC CASRAGLAGAWSYNEQFF
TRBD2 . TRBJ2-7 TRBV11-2 TGTGCCAGCAGCTCAAGTTACGGACTAGCGGCCTACGAGCAGTACTTC CASSSSYGLAAYEQYF
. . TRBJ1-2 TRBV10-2 TGCGCCAGCATAGAGCGGGGGCCACTCCCCTACTATGGCTACACCTTC CASIERGPLPYYGYTF
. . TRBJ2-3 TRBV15 TGTGCCACCAGCAGACAGATTACAGATAGCACAGATACGCAGTATTTT CATSRQITDSTDTQYF
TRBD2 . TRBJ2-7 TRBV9 TGTGCCAGCAGCGGTCCTAGCGGAGCGGGGCAGTACTTC CASSGPSGAGQYF
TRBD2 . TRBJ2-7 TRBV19 TGTGCCAGTAGGGGGTTAGCGGGTGGCCCCTACGAGCAGTACTTC CASRGLAGGPYEQYF
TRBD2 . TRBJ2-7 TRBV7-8 TGTGCCAGCAGCTTAGCGTCTAGCGGGAGAGCCTACGAGCAGTACTTC CASSLASSGRAYEQYF
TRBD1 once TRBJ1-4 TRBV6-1 TGTGCCAGCAGTGCCGACACGACAGGGGTTAATGAAAAACTGTTTTTT CASSADTTGVNEKLFF
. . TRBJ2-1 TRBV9 TGTGCCAGCACTCCCGCGCGGGCCCCCTACAATGAGCAGTTCTTC CASTPARAPYNEQFF
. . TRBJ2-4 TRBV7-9 TGTGCCAGCAGCCTCGAGGTAGCCAAAAACATTCAGTACTTC CASSLEVAKNIQYF
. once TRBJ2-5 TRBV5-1 TGCGCCAGCAGCGTTTCATGGGAACCCCAAGAGACCCAGTACTTC CASSVSWEPQETQYF
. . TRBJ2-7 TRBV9 TGTGCCAGCAGCGTATATGGGACCGTGACAGTGGACGAGCAGTACTTC CASSVYGTVTVDEQYF
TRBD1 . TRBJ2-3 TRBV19 TGTGCCAGTAGCGACACAGGGGGCGAGAAGTATTTT CASSDTGGEKYF
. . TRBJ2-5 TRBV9 TGTGCCAGCAGCGTAGCCGTAGGGGACCAAGAGACCCAGTACTTC CASSVAVGDQETQYF
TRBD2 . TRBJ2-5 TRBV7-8 TGTGCCAGCAGCCCAGGACTAGCAGAGGTCCAAGAGACCCAGTACTTC CASSPGLAEVQETQYF
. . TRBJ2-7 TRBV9 TGTGCCAGCAGCGTCGGGGGCAGGGGAAACCACGAGCAGTACTTC CASSVGGRGNHEQYF
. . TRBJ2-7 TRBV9 TGTGCCAGCAGCGTTTCCGGGACCAGTTTATACGAGCAGTACTTC CASSVSGTSLYEQYF
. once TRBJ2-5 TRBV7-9 TGTGCCAGCAGCGAGATCGGGACCGATAGTAAGAAAGAGACCCAGTACTTC CASSEIGTDSKKETQYF
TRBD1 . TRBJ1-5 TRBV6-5 TGTGCCAGCAGACCCGACAGGGTTCAGCCCCAGCATTTT CASRPDRVQPQHF
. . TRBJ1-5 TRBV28 TGTGCCAGCAGTTTCGAAGGGTTCGTTGGCAATCAGCCCCAGCATTTT CASSFEGFVGNQPQHF
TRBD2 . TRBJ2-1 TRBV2 TGTGCCAGCACCCCCTTAGCGGGCTCCTACAATGAGCAGTTCTTC CASTPLAGSYNEQFF
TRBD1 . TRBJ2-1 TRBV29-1 TGCAGCGCCGCAGGGGGCGCAATCTACAATGAGCAGTTCTTC CSAAGGAIYNEQFF
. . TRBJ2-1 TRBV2 TGTGCCAGCAGTGAGCGGGTCGGGTCCTACAATGAGCAGTTCTTC CASSERVGSYNEQFF
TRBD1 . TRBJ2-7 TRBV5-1 TGCGCCAGCAGCCTTACCGGGACAGGGTACGAGCAGTACTTC CASSLTGTGYEQYF
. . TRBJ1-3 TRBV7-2 TGTGCCAGCAGCTTAGGGGGTTACTCTGGAAACACCATATATTTT CASSLGGYSGNTIYF
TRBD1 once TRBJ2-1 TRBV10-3 TGTGCCGTCAAAGTTGGACAGGGGGGCGAGCAGTTCTTC CAVKVGQGGEQFF
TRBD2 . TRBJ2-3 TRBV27 TGTGCCAGCAGTTTTCCTAGCGGGAGGGCCGCAGATACGCAGTATTTT CASSFPSGRAADTQYF
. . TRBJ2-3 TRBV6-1 TGTGCCAGCAGGGCCGGGACCCTAGTAGATACGCAGTATTTT CASRAGTLVDTQYF
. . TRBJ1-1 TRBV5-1 TGCGCCAGCAGCTTGTATTTCGGGAGCGAAACTGAAGCTTTCTTT CASSLYFGSETEAFF
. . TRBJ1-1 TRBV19 TGTGCCAGTAGTATCAACTCGAACACTGAAGCTTTCTTT CASSINSNTEAFF
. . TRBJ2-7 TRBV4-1 TGCGCCAGCAGCCAAGTAGGTTCCTACGAGCAGTACTTC CASSQVGSYEQYF
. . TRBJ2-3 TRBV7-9 TGTGCCAGCAGCTTCGTGGACACAACTTACACAGATACGCAGTATTTT CASSFVDTTYTDTQYF
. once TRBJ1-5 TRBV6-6 TGTGCCAGCAGTCCTGGGGGAGGCAATCAGCCCCAGCATTTT CASSPGGGNQPQHF
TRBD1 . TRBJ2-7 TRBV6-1 TGTGCCGTAAGTTACGCGGGACAGGGTTACGAGCAGTACTTC CAVSYAGQGYEQYF
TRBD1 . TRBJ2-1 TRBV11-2 TGTGCCAGCAGCACACTAGACAGGGGGCTTTACAATGAGCAGTTCTTC CASSTLDRGLYNEQFF